This T cell receptor beta chain was obtained from a study of beta chain features in type 1 diabetes. With respect to this clone: No antigen is known for it. This sample also contains other DNA sequences that code for the same CDR3.

Study-level points and caveats: Shortening that was moderate but significant affected the TCRB CDR3s of Type 1 diabetes patients in all four CD4+ subsets.

Sequenced material consisted of expressed TCRB transcripts (all of the isolated RNA was reverse transcribed). Sequencing was performed with immunoSEQ multiplex PCR; in TCRdb, only in-frame clones are kept and a portion is missing. The table shows 600,000 to 750,000 clones, with around 11% occurring only once. The receptor was isolated from a man younger than 45 with type 1 diabetes. Sequenced sample: naive CD4+ T cells from blood.

CDR3 in amino acids: CASSEYGETQYF. The DNA of the CDR3 is TGTGCCAGCAGTGAATATGGCGAGACCCAGTACTTC. This chain links TRBV25-1 with TRBJ2-5, with no clear D. This CDR3 region has 12 residues. In germline, CDR1 is MGHDK, CDR2 SYGVNS. The ends were cut back, 0 bases at V and 5 bases at J, with 4 bases in the middle. The whole variable domain, filled in from reference TRBV25-1 and TRBJ2-5, reads EADIYQTPRYLVIGTGKKITLECSQTMGHDKMYWYQQDPGMELHLIHYSYGVNSTEKGDLSSESTVSRIRTEHFPLTLESARPSHTSQYLCASSEYGETQYFGPGTRLLVL.